This TCR beta chain stems from a study of blood T cells in healthy people across ages. The authors ran a second PCR of about 6 to 11 cycles using a sample-barcoded 5' primer and a J-beta primer mix. One entry per CDR3 protein, called by TCRdb with MiXCR from the 5' RACE reads. The table has around 1,000,000 distinct CDR3 sequences, 20% to 25% seen once. Study-level findings and limits: A strong correlation between TCR beta diversity and naive T cell percentage was seen.

There are 16 residues in the CDR3. The V gene's germline CDR1 is SGHAT and CDR2 FQNNGV. V gave up 1 base and J gave up 1 base, with 13 bases separating them. This clonotype turned up a few times. No antigen is known for it. Separately, the same data were catalogued under a study of T cells of mothers and their children.

This TCR was sampled from a girl between 2 and 10 years old in good health. This chain links TRBV11-2 with TRBJ2-5, with D possibly being TRBD2 (6 bases). Material for sequencing was blood. This CDR3 reads CASSLVMGRSQETQYF. In DNA form, the CDR3 reads TGTGCCAGCAGCTTAGTGATGGGGAGGAGCCAAGAGACCCAGTACTTC.